The next 2 T cell receptor beta chains were all read from a single sample in a study of T cells in Graves' hyperthyroidism and ophthalmopathy. Researchers took RNA transcripts and amplified the TCR beta CDR3 regions from them. In the first-round RT-PCR of the TCR CDR3, the HTBI primer set was used. TCRdb ran MiXCR on the multiplex PCR reads and lists one entry per CDR3 protein. The sample yields hundreds of thousands of distinct CDR3 sequences, roughly a sixth seen once. The sequencing input was blood. These receptors were taken from a woman aged 18-29 years with Graves' hyperthyroidism.

This clonotype was picked up many times. The rearrangement uses TRBV13 and TRBJ2-7; maybe TRBD1 (5 bases). From germline, CDR1 is PRHDT and CDR2 FYEKMQ (reference sequence). V dropped 6 bases and J dropped 0 bases, with 12 bases sitting between them. The CDR3 is 14 amino acids. The DNA for the CDR3 is TGTGCCAGCAGGAAAACAGGTTTCTCCTACGAGCAGTACTTC. Encoded protein: CASRKTGFSYEQYF.

The V gene is TRBV28, the J gene TRBJ2-7; D possibly corresponds to TRBD2 (6 bases). V lost 5 bases and J 5 bases, leaving 13 bases between the germline ends. CDR1 is MDHEN, CDR2 SYDVKM, per germline. The CDR3 extends over 13 amino acids. The CDR3 spells CASSARTNHEQYF. The CDR3 DNA reads as TGTGCCAGCAGTGCGAGGACTAACCACGAGCAGTACTTC.